This T cell receptor (beta chain) derives from a study of neurological immune-mediated disorders. Study-level findings and limits: The greatest TCR clonal expansion occurred in HTLV-1-associated myelopathy and the least in multiple sclerosis, which fell below healthy controls. Private repertoires in all groups were suggested by the finding that expanded clones across subjects shared no CDR3 amino acid sequences.

TCRdb re-called the 5' RACE reads with MiXCR, one entry per CDR3 protein. This sample has tens of thousands of distinct CDR3 sequences; over 6% occur once, and the top ten carry around 0.55%. This CDR3 spans 14 amino acids. The germline CDR1 and CDR2 sequences are SGHDN and FVKESK. V gave up 1 base and J gave up 8 bases, with 12 bases separating them. This clonotype has ten or more counts. Antigen unknown. This chain uses TRBV14 with TRBJ2-1; D ambiguous. This TCR derives from a woman aged 40 to 50 in good health. The sample was CD4+ T cells from blood. The CDR3 spells CASSQVGLVDEQFF. The CDR3 region has the DNA TGTGCCAGCAGCCAAGTGGGCCTAGTCGATGAGCAGTTCTTC.